The T cell receptor (beta chain) under discussion was sequenced for a study of blood T cell repertoires in COVID-19 (dated by TCRdb to the early 2020s). Context from the whole study: The collaborator samples originated in the United States, Italy and Spain and spanned the acute and convalescent phases of COVID-19. The prospective study material was composed of cDNA or gDNA derived from T cells, B-cell-depleted T cells, or PBMCs. Subjects who had been exposed to COVID-19, were actively infected with it, or had recovered from it provided the deeply sampled blood TCRbeta repertoires that made up the dataset. Samples came from the ongoing ImmuneRACE study (first 160 participants) plus 1,254 subjects from 6 global collaborators. A freely available public database, intended as a resource for researchers studying the immune response to SARS-CoV-2, is where the repertoires were released. Nearly every sample came with metadata listing a de-identified subject ID, COVID-19 status, age in years and sex. Where available, HLA class I and class II types were obtained from metadata supplied by the sample provider rather than from assay-based typing.

Trimming costs V 3 bases and J 1 base, and their ends lie 11 bases apart. The germline V gene sets CDR1 to MDHEN and CDR2 to SYDVKM. The CDR3 holds 15 amino acids from the cysteine to the phenylalanine. Here the CDR3 DNA is all that survives: 45 bases in frame from base 1. TCRbeta CDR3 regions were amplified from genomic DNA by means of the immunoSEQ Assay, a bias-controlled multiplex PCR. In the paper's pipeline: The number of nucleated cells in each sample was estimated by amplification of reference gene primers within the assay. To quantify the absolute abundance of each unique TCRbeta CDR3 rearrangement, sequence reads were collapsed and filtered. For each sample, productive Simpson clonality was calculated by taking the square root of Simpson's diversity index across productive rearrangements. Imported from immuneACCESS, the table was reduced by TCRdb to in-frame sequences with V and J called. These copies leave out some clones; in studies compared against another copy, an unresolved V gene accounts for under half, and the cause of the remainder is not known. The V and J calls and the clone size are those of that table, but D and trimming were determined from the DNA. For this sample the table gives around 280,000 clones, of which about nine tenths were detected only once. The ten largest make up 2% to 2.5% of the sample.

With regard to this clone: No cognate antigen has been identified for it. The input lacks base qualities; no much larger clone sits a single base away.

Another Seattle source contributed samples from volunteer blood donors who had recovered from COVID-19. Whole blood was collected in K2EDTA tubes by collaborating institutions according to the institutions' own protocols. Collaborator samples were shipped for TCRbeta analysis as frozen whole blood, isolated PBMCs, or DNA extracted from either sample type. Study-wide findings and limitations: How much clinical and demographic metadata was included differed by source and by participant, and the metadata was provided uncurated.

Sequencing was carried out using peripheral blood. This TCR came from a woman in her fifties or sixties who had recovered from COVID-19. The sequence joins TRBV28 to TRBJ2-3, and TRBD2 may be the D gene, going by 5 matching bases. Here is the DNA: TGTGCCAGCAGTTTCCTAGCCGAGCGCACAGATACGCAGTATTTT. Its translation reads: CASSFLAERTDTQYF.